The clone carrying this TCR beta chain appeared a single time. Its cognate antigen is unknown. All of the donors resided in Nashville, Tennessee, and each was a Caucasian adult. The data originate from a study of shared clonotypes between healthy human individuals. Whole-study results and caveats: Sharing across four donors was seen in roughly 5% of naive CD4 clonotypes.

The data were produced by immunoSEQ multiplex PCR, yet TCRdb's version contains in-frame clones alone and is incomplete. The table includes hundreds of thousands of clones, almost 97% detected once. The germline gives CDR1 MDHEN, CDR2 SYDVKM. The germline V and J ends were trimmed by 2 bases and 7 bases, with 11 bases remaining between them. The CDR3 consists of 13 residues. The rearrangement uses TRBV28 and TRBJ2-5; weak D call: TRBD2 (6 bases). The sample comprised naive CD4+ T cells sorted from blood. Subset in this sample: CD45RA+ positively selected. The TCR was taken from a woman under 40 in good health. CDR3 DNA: TGTGCCAGCAGTTTAGGGCAGGAGGGGACCCAGTACTTC. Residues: CASSLGQEGTQYF.